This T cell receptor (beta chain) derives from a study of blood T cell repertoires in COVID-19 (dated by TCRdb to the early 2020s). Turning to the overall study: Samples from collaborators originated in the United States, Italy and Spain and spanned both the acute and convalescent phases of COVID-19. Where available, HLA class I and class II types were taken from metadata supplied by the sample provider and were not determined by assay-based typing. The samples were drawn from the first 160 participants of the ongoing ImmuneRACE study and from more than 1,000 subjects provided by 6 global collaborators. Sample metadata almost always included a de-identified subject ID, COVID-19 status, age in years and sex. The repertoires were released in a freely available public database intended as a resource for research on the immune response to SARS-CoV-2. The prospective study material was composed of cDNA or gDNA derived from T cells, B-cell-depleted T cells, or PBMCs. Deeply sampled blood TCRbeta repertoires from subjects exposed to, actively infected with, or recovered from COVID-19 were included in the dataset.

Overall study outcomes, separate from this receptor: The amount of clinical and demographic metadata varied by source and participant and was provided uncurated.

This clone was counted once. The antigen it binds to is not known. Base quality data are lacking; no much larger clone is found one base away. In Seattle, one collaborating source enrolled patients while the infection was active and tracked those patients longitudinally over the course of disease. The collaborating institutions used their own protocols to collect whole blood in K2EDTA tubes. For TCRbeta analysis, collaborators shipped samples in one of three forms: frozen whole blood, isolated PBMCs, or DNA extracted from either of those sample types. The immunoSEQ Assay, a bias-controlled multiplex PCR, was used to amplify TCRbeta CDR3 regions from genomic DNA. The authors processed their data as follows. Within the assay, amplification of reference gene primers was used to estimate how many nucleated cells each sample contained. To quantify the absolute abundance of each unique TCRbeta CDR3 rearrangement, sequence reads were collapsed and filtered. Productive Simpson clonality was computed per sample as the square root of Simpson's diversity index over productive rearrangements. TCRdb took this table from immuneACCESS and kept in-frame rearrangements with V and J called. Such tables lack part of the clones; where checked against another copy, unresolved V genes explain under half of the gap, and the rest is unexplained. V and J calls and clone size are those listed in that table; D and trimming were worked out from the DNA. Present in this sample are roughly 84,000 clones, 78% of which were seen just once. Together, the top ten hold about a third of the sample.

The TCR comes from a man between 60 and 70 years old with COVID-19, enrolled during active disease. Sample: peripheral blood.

The CDR3 protein is CAWSVAGRPETQYF. In nucleotides, the sequence is TGTGCCTGGAGTGTAGCGGGAAGGCCGGAGACCCAGTACTTC. The sequence joins TRBV30 to TRBJ2-5; TRBD2 agrees with 7 junctional bases. Including the terminal cysteine and phenylalanine, the CDR3 comprises 14 residues. Only the CDR3 portion is preserved as DNA: 42 bases, with reading frame beginning at the first base. From a lookup of the germline V gene (reference sequence), CDR1 and CDR2 are GTSNPN and SVGIG. V is trimmed back by 0 bases and J by 5 bases, and the junction contains 6 bases that no gene match accounts for.